The T cell receptor beta chain described here comes from a study of blood T cell repertoires in COVID-19. As for the study in general: Donors in the United States, Italy and Spain gave samples during acute or convalescent COVID-19. The analysed material was cDNA or gDNA that came from T cells, B-cell-depleted T cells, or PBMCs.

Germline CDR1 and CDR2: SGHRS and YFSETQ. V lost 1 base to trimming and J lost 0 bases, with 13 bases between them. The CDR3 consists of 16 residues. Original data processing: Estimates of nucleated cell counts were drawn from the amplification of reference gene primers. Method: immunoSEQ multiplex PCR; TCRdb's copy keeps in-frame clones and lacks some. V and J calls and clone size follow that table, whereas D and trimming were derived from the DNA. This sample has nearly 80,000 clones, with roughly 87% found just once. The receptor's source is a woman older than 75 with active or convalescent COVID-19. The rearrangement links TRBV5-1 to TRBJ1-1; the D is unclear. Sequenced input: peripheral blood. CDR3 region: CASSLSTAHLNTEAFF. Written as DNA, the CDR3 is TGCGCCAGCAGCTTGTCTACAGCCCACCTGAACACTGAAGCTTTCTTT.